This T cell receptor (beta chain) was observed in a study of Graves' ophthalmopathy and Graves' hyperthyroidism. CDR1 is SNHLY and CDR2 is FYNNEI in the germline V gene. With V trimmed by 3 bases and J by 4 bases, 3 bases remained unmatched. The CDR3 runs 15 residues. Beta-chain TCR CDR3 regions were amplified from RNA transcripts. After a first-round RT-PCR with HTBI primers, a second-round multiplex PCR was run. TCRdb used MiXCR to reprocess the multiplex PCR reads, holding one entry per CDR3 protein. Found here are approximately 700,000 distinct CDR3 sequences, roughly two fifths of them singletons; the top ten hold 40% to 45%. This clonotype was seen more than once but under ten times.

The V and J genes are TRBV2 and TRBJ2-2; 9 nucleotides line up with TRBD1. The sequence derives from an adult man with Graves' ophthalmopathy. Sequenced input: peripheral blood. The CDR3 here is CASSEKDRGTGELFF. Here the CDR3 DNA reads TGTGCCAGCAGTGAGAAGGACAGGGGCACCGGGGAGCTGTTTTTT.